These T cell receptor beta chains were read from a single sample in a study of yellow fever vaccine responses in identical twins. TCRdb redid the calling of the RT-PCR reads with MiXCR, one entry per CDR3 protein. The sample has some 4,000 distinct CDR3 sequences; almost 85% are singletons. The sequencing used T cells from blood (PBMCs), unsorted or a sorted subset (not recorded which), collected before or after yellow fever vaccination (not recorded which). The receptors were sampled from a woman in her late teens or twenties who received the yellow fever vaccine. Both conserved end residues are part of each CDR3.

len: 16
v_gene: TRBV7-8
CDR3aa: CASMLMGIDSSYEQYF

len: 13
v_gene: TRBV29-1
CDR3aa: CSVGTLDYNEQFF

len: 15
v_gene: TRBV5-8
CDR3aa: CASSLGDRENTEAFF

len: 13
v_gene: TRBV29-1
CDR3aa: CSARRGDNQPQHF

len: 15
v_gene: TRBV20-1
CDR3aa: CSARILTGVGNEQFF

len: 15
v_gene: TRBV4-2
CDR3aa: CASGLAGGPGETQYF

len: 16
v_gene: TRBV7-9
CDR3aa: CASSLVRGSSYNEQFF

len: 16
v_gene: TRBV24-1
CDR3aa: CATSDTTSGTYNEQFF

len: 13
v_gene: TRBV29-1
CDR3aa: CSAGQALTYEQYF

len: 16
v_gene: TRBV11-1
CDR3aa: CASSLIGGGAKNIQYF

len: 14
v_gene: TRBV25-1
CDR3aa: CASSVGRVADTQYF

len: 11
v_gene: TRBV7-9
CDR3aa: CASSLEGEQFF

len: 13
v_gene: TRBV29-1
CDR3aa: CSPLMLGSDEQFF

len: 15
v_gene: TRBV18
CDR3aa: CASSPKGQGRYEQYF

len: 16
v_gene: TRBV10-1
CDR3aa: CASSGPRDGAKNIQYF

len: 20
v_gene: TRBV2
CDR3aa: CASRERLARGMVGSYNEQFF

len: 16
v_gene: TRBV6-5
CDR3aa: CASSYFGGGLKTEAFF

len: 14
v_gene: TRBV2
CDR3aa: CASKTGLSTDTQYF

len: 14
v_gene: TRBV7-6
CDR3aa: CASSLAGGTDTQYF

len: 13
v_gene: TRBV2
CDR3aa: CASQGTSGYEQYF

len: 15
v_gene: TRBV20-1
CDR3aa: CSATRLAANTGELFF

len: 11
v_gene: TRBV11-2
CDR3aa: CASSSNTEAFF

len: 13
v_gene: TRBV3-1
CDR3aa: CASSLAKMAGYTF

len: 16
v_gene: TRBV2
CDR3aa: CASSHWNGRESDTQYF

len: 13
v_gene: TRBV11-3
CDR3aa: CASSFGTAYEQYF

len: 14
v_gene: TRBV29-1
CDR3aa: CSVPIKGIFDEQFF

len: 16
v_gene: TRBV7-9
CDR3aa: CASSNDRDRNYTEAFF

len: 16
v_gene: TRBV4-3
CDR3aa: CASSQEAASGANVLTF

len: 11
v_gene: TRBV12-5
CDR3aa: CASRGYNEQFF

len: 14
v_gene: TRBV5-1
CDR3aa: CASSIDRDSYEQYF

len: 14
v_gene: TRBV20-1
CDR3aa: CSANRLGNNNEQFF

len: 13
v_gene: TRBV2
CDR3aa: CASSGQMNNEQFF

len: 16
v_gene: TRBV10-3
CDR3aa: CAISEETARMNTEAFF

len: 14
v_gene: TRBV6-5
CDR3aa: CASSYFDRFGGYTF

len: 13
v_gene: TRBV11-1
CDR3aa: CASSSGLVYEQYF

len: 15
v_gene: TRBV18
CDR3aa: CASSRTSGEPGELFF

len: 13
v_gene: TRBV12-3/TRBV12-4
CDR3aa: CASTLWGADTQYF

len: 18
v_gene: TRBV23-1
CDR3aa: CASSQLTDGSPSRYEQYF

len: 14
v_gene: TRBV12-3/TRBV12-4
CDR3aa: CASSLELAVNEQFF

len: 11
v_gene: TRBV11-2
CDR3aa: CASSSDRGQYF

len: 12
v_gene: TRBV28
CDR3aa: CASSRDRDEQYF